This is a list of T cell receptor beta chains from one sample in a study of beta chain features in type 1 diabetes. Here immunoSEQ multiplex PCR was the method, and the copy in TCRdb shows in-frame clones only, minus some. Seen here are hundreds of thousands of clones, roughly 14% observed once, and the top ten hold 0.035% to 0.045%. Source material: naive CD4+ T cells from blood. These receptors were taken from a man aged 30-40 years in good health. Each CDR3 is given with its conserved first and last residue. The D gene is left open where the match is weak. Where a row states a size, it is once, few, many or the class of an expanded clone; other rows omit it.

d_gene,len,abundance,v_gene,j_gene,CDR3nt,CDR3aa
-,12,few,TRBV5-4,TRBJ2-5,TGTGCCAGCAGCTTGGACCGTGAGACCCAGTACTTC,CASSLDRETQYF
-,13,few,TRBV2,TRBJ2-6,TGTGCCAGCAGTGCCACGAGGGCCAACGTCCTGACTTTC,CASSATRANVLTF
TRBD2,17,few,TRBV7-2,TRBJ2-5,TGTGCCAGCCCCCTCGGTATAGCGGGGGGGAACCAAGAGACCCAGTACTTC,CASPLGIAGGNQETQYF
-,16,few,TRBV9,TRBJ2-3,TGTGCCAGCAGCGTCCCGCTAGCAGGGGGGGCAGATACGCAGTATTTT,CASSVPLAGGADTQYF
-,14,-,TRBV19,TRBJ2-5,TGTGCCAGTAGTATAATGGGGGCACAAGAGACCCAGTACTTC,CASSIMGAQETQYF
-,14,-,TRBV5-1,TRBJ1-6,TGCGCCAGCAGCTTGGGTCGGGAGGATTCACCCCTCCACTTT,CASSLGREDSPLHF
-,14,-,TRBV29-1,TRBJ2-1,TGCAGCGAGATAACAGGCGCTACCTACAATGAGCAGTTCTTC,CSEITGATYNEQFF
TRBD2,14,once,TRBV30,TRBJ2-2,TGTGCCTGGAGTGGAGCTAGCGGGAGAAGGGAGCTGTTTTTT,CAWSGASGRRELFF
TRBD1,15,-,TRBV13,TRBJ1-1,TGTGCCAGCAGCCTCCGTCGACAGGGTCGCACTGAAGCTTTCTTT,CASSLRRQGRTEAFF
-,14,-,TRBV9,TRBJ1-5,TGTGCCAGCAGCCTGGACCTTGGGGATCAGCCCCAGCATTTT,CASSLDLGDQPQHF
-,18,few,TRBV21-1,TRBJ2-5,TGTGCCAGCAGCTCGTCTAGCGGGAGCCTACTAGACCAAGAGACCCAGTACTTC,CASSSSSGSLLDQETQYF
-,15,few,TRBV9,TRBJ2-3,TGTGCCAGCAGCGAAGGGACGGCACGCACAGATACGCAGTATTTT,CASSEGTARTDTQYF
TRBD1,15,few,TRBV7-2,TRBJ2-2,TGTGCCAGCAGCAGCAGACAGGGACCCACCGGGGAGCTGTTTTTT,CASSSRQGPTGELFF
-,15,few,TRBV4-3,TRBJ1-2,TGCGCCAGCAGCCAAGATCGAAACAGGGACGGAGGCTACACCTTC,CASSQDRNRDGGYTF
-,15,-,TRBV6-6,TRBJ1-6,TGTGCCAGCAGTTCCATCTCCGGGAGGGACTTCCCCCTCCACTTT,CASSSISGRDFPLHF
TRBD2,14,few,TRBV6-6,TRBJ2-3,TGTGCCAGCAGTTACCCCAGCGGGGGCGATACGCAGTATTTT,CASSYPSGGDTQYF
-,15,few,TRBV7-2,TRBJ2-7,TGTGCCAGCAGCTTAGGTACCGGGGGCTTTTACGAGCAGTACTTC,CASSLGTGGFYEQYF
-,13,-,TRBV12-5,TRBJ2-1,TGTGCTAGTGGCCCTCATGGGTACAATGAGCAGTTCTTC,CASGPHGYNEQFF
TRBD1,17,-,TRBV9,TRBJ1-1,TGTGCCAGCAGCGTAGCCACCCTGGACAGGGCGGGCACTGAAGCTTTCTTT,CASSVATLDRAGTEAFF
-,14,few,TRBV4-2,TRBJ2-6,TGTGCCAGCAGCCAGCCCACCGGGGCCAACGTCCTGACTTTC,CASSQPTGANVLTF
-,13,-,TRBV7-9,TRBJ1-5,TGTGCCAGCAGCTTAAGCGGCAATCAGCCCCAGCATTTT,CASSLSGNQPQHF
TRBD1,14,many,TRBV7-2,TRBJ2-5,TGTGCCAGCAGCCGAGGACAGGCCCAAGAGACCCAGTACTTC,CASSRGQAQETQYF
-,15,few,TRBV30,TRBJ2-2,TGTGCCTGGAACTTCAGGGGCCCCAACACCGGGGAGCTGTTTTTT,CAWNFRGPNTGELFF
TRBD2,16,few,TRBV29-1,TRBJ2-1,TGCAGCGTTGAAGGTAGGGCGGGAGGCATCTCCAATGAGCAGTTCTTC,CSVEGRAGGISNEQFF
-,13,-,TRBV19,TRBJ1-6,TGTGCCAGTAGTTCCCGTGAGGGTTCGGCCCTCCACTTT,CASSSREGSALHF
TRBD2,19,-,TRBV9,TRBJ2-4,TGTGCCAGCAGCGTAGAGGGTCTAGCGGGAGGGCGTGCCAAAAACATTCAGTACTTC,CASSVEGLAGGRAKNIQYF
-,15,few,TRBV5-6,TRBJ2-2,TGTGCCAGCAGCTGGCGGGGCCCGGTCACCGGGGAGCTGTTTTTT,CASSWRGPVTGELFF
-,15,few,TRBV15,TRBJ2-5,TGTGCCACCAGCCCCCCGGAGGGTTGGGGGGAGACCCAGTACTTC,CATSPPEGWGETQYF
-,14,few,TRBV5-1,TRBJ2-7,TGCGCCAGCCGAACTCCCGGGGGTTCCTACGAGCAGTACTTC,CASRTPGGSYEQYF
-,15,few,TRBV7-3,TRBJ2-5,TGTGCCAGCAGCGTAAAAGGTGGCAGGGCGGAGACCCAGTACTTC,CASSVKGGRAETQYF
TRBD1,15,-,TRBV15,TRBJ2-7,TGTGCCACCAGCAGAGCCTGGACAGGGGGCGACGAGCAGTACTTC,CATSRAWTGGDEQYF
-,10,-,TRBV30,TRBJ2-3,TGTGCCTGGAGGCGGGTTACGCAGTATTTT,CAWRRVTQYF
TRBD2,13,few,TRBV29-1,TRBJ2-3,TGCAGCGTTGAACGGGAGGGCCAGGGCACGCAGTATTTT,CSVEREGQGTQYF
-,13,few,TRBV10-3,TRBJ2-5,TGTGCCATCAGTGAGGGGTTCCAAGAGACCCAGTACTTC,CAISEGFQETQYF
-,14,-,TRBV5-1,TRBJ2-3,TGCGCCAGCAGCTTTTTCCAGGGATTGAATACGCAGTATTTT,CASSFFQGLNTQYF
-,14,-,TRBV29-1,TRBJ2-3,TGCAGCGTTTCCACTAGATTCGAAAGGGATACGCAGTATTTT,CSVSTRFERDTQYF
-,12,few,TRBV7-9,TRBJ1-1,TGTGCCAGCAGCTTAGTGGGGGCTGAAGCTTTCTTT,CASSLVGAEAFF
-,12,-,TRBV27,TRBJ1-5,TGTGCCAGCAGTTTCAGGAATCAGCCCCAGCATTTT,CASSFRNQPQHF
-,14,-,TRBV9,TRBJ1-6,TGTGCCAGCACCGACAACCGGGGGAATTCACCCCTCCACTTT,CASTDNRGNSPLHF
-,14,-,TRBV7-9,TRBJ2-1,TGTGCCAGCAGCTTATCGGGGAAAGACAATGAGCAGTTCTTC,CASSLSGKDNEQFF
TRBD2,18,-,TRBV19,TRBJ2-1,TGTGCCAGTAGTAACCTACCGGGACTAGGTAACAACTACAATGAGCAGTTCTTC,CASSNLPGLGNNYNEQFF
TRBD2,15,few,TRBV25-1,TRBJ2-3,TGTGCCAGCAGTGAATATGAGCGGGATCACCGGGGTCAGTATTTT,CASSEYERDHRGQYF
TRBD1,19,-,TRBV13,TRBJ2-3,TGTGCCAGCAGCCTTAGTAGGGCCAAGACGGGACAGATCACAGATACGCAGTATTTT,CASSLSRAKTGQITDTQYF
TRBD2,14,few,TRBV7-2,TRBJ2-1,TGTGCCAGCAGCCCAAGCGGGAGCGGGAATGAGCAGTTCTTC,CASSPSGSGNEQFF
-,12,-,TRBV29-1,TRBJ1-2,TGCAGCGTTAAAGGGGTCTTCTATGGCTACACCTTC,CSVKGVFYGYTF
-,17,-,TRBV4-1,TRBJ2-2,TGCGCCAGCAGCCAAGATCGACCGGCGGCGAACACCGGGGAGCTGTTTTTT,CASSQDRPAANTGELFF
-,14,few,TRBV19,TRBJ2-6,TGTGCCAGTAGTAGGGGGCCTGGGGCCAACGTCCTGACTTTC,CASSRGPGANVLTF
-,13,-,TRBV30,TRBJ1-4,TGTGCCTGGAGTGTACAGCAAGGGAGAAAACTGTTTTTT,CAWSVQQGRKLFF
-,13,few,TRBV30,TRBJ2-1,TGTGCCTGGAGTGTACTCAGCTACAATGAGCAGTTCTTC,CAWSVLSYNEQFF
-,14,few,TRBV6-5,TRBJ2-7,TGTGCCAGCAGGTCCCCGGGACTCAGCTACGAGCAGTACTTC,CASRSPGLSYEQYF
TRBD2,18,few,TRBV29-1,TRBJ2-3,TGCAGCGTTGATCCCCCGGGGGGGACCCCTGGAGGGGCAGATACGCAGTATTTT,CSVDPPGGTPGGADTQYF
-,15,-,TRBV5-1,TRBJ1-5,TGCGCCAGCAGCCCGGACGGCTATAGCAATCAGCCCCAGCATTTT,CASSPDGYSNQPQHF
-,14,-,TRBV5-4,TRBJ2-7,TGTGCCAGCAGCTTCCGGACGGTCCCCTACGAGCAGTACTTC,CASSFRTVPYEQYF
-,14,few,TRBV5-6,TRBJ1-2,TGTGCCAGCAGCTTGGCAGGGGTGTCCTATGGCTACACCTTC,CASSLAGVSYGYTF
-,14,-,TRBV11-3,TRBJ2-1,TGTGCCAGCTGTAGAGTAGCAGATTACAATGAGCAGTTCTTC,CASCRVADYNEQFF
TRBD1,11,-,TRBV6-5,TRBJ2-1,TGTGCCAGCAGTTCGGGGACAGGAGTCGTCTTC,CASSSGTGVVF
-,14,few,TRBV6-6,TRBJ1-2,TGTGCCAGCAGTTACGAAGGGAGCAGGAGTGGCTACACCTTC,CASSYEGSRSGYTF
-,16,-,TRBV6-1,TRBJ2-3,TGTGCCAGCAGTGCCGTGTCTAGCAGGGCCTCGAGGGCGCAGTATTTT,CASSAVSSRASRAQYF